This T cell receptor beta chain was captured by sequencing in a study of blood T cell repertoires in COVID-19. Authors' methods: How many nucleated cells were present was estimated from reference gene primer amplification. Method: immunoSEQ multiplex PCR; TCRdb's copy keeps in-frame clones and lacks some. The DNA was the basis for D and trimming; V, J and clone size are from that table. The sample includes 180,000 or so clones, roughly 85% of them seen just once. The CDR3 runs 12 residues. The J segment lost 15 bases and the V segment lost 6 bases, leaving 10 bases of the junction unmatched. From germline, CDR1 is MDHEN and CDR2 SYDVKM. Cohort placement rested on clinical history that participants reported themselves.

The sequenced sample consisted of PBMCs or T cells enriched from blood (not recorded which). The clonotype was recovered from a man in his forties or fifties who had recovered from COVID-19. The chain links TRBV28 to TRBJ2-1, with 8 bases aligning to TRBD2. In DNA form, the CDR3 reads TGTGCCAGCAGCGCCGGAAGCGGGAGCGGGTTCTTC. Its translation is CASSAGSGSGFF.